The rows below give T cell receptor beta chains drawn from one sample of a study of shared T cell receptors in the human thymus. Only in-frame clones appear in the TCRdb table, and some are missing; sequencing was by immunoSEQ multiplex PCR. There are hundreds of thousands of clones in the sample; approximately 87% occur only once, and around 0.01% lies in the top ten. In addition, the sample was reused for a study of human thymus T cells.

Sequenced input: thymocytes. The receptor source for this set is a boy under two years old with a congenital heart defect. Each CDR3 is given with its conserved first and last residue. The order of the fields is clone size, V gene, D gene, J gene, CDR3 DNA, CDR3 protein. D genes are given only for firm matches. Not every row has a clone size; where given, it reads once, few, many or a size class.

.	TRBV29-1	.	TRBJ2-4	TGCAGCGTTGGTGAGGACTTTTCGGAGACGTCCAAAAACATTCAGTACTTC	CSVGEDFSETSKNIQYF
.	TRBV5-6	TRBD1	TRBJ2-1	TGTGCCAGCAGCCAGGGACAGGGGGATTGGTATGAGCAGTTCTTC	CASSQGQGDWYEQFF
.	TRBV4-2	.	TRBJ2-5	TGTGCCAGCAGCCCGACTAGAGGGGAGACCCAGTACTTC	CASSPTRGETQYF
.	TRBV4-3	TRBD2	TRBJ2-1	TGCGCCAGCAGCCTCCCGCCGGGAGCGGGAGTGGGCCTCAATGAGCAGTTCTTC	CASSLPPGAGVGLNEQFF
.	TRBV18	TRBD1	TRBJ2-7	TGTGCCAGCTCACCCCCAAAGACAGGGATCTACGAGCAGTACTTC	CASSPPKTGIYEQYF
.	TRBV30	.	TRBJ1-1	TGTGCCTGGAGTTCCCCCGGCACTAAGAACACTGAAGCTTTCTTT	CAWSSPGTKNTEAFF
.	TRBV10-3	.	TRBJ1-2	TGTGCCATCAGCGGGGACACCCTGGGGTATGGCTACACCTTC	CAISGDTLGYGYTF
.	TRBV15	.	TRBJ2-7	TGTGCCACCAGCAGAGATGGAGCGGGCTGGGCCTACGAGCAGTACTTC	CATSRDGAGWAYEQYF
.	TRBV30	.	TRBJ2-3	TGTGCCTGGACACCCCCCTACGCGGGGAGGTCAGATACGCAGTATTTT	CAWTPPYAGRSDTQYF
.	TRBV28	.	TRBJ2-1	TGTGCCAGCAGTGCCTACCCCTTGGGAGAAGATCGGTTCTTC	CASSAYPLGEDRFF
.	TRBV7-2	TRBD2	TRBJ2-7	TGTGCCAGCAGCTGGGGACTAGCGGGAGCTAAGTACGAGCAGTACTTC	CASSWGLAGAKYEQYF
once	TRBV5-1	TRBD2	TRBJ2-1	TGCGCCAGCAGCCCTTGGGGGGGGGACAATGAGCAGTTCTTC	CASSPWGGDNEQFF
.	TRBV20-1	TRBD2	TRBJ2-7	TGCAGGGGGCTAGCGGAGACCGAGCAGTACTTC	CRGLAETEQYF
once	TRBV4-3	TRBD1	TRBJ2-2	TGCGCCAGCAGCCAGGACAGGGGCACCGGGGAGCTGTTTTTT	CASSQDRGTGELFF
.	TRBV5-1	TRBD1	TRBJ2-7	TGCGCCAGCAGCGCCCGGACAGGGGACAACGAGCAGTACTTC	CASSARTGDNEQYF
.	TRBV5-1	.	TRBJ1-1	TGCGCCAGCAGATCTGAGACAGGCGCCCGCAACACTGAAGCTTTCTTT	CASRSETGARNTEAFF
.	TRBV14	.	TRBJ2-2	TGTGCCAGCAGTTCGGCTAAGAGGGCCGGGGAGCTGTTTTTT	CASSSAKRAGELFF
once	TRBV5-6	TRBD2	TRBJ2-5	TGTGCCAGCAGCTTGGATGGCGGGAGGGCCCCAGAGACCCAGTACTTC	CASSLDGGRAPETQYF